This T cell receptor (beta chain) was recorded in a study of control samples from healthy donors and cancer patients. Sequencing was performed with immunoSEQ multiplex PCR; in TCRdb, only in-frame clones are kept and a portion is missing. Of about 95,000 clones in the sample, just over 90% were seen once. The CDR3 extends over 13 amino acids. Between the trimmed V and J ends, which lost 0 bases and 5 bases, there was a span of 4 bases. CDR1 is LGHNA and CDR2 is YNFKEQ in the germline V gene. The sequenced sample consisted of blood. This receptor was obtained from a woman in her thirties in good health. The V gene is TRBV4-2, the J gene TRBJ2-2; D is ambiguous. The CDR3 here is CASSQERTGELFF. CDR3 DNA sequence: TGTGCCAGCAGCCAAGAACGAACCGGGGAGCTGTTTTTT.